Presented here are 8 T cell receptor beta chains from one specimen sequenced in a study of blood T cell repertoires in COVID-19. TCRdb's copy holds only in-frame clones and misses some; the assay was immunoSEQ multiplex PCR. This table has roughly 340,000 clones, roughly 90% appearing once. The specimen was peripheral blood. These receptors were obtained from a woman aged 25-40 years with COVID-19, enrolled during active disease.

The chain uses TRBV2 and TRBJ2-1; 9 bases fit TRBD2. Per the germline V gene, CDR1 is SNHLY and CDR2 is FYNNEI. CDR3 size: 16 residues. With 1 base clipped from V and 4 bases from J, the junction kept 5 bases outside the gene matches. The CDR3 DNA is TGTGCCAGCAGTGAAGATTGGCTAGCGGGATACAATGAGCAGTTCTTC. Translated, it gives CASSEDWLAGYNEQFF.

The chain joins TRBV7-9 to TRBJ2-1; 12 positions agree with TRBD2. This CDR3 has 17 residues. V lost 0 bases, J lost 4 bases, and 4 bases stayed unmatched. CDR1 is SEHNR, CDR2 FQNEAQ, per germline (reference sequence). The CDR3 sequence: CASSLATSGGAYNEQFF. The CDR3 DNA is TGTGCCAGCAGCTTAGCGACTAGCGGGGGAGCTTACAATGAGCAGTTCTTC.

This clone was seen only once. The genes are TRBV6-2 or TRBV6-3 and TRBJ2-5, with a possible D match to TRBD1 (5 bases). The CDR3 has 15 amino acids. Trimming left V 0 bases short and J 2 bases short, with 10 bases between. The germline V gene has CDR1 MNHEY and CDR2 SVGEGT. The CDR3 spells CASSYSRTLQETQYF. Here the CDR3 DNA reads TGTGCCAGCAGTTACTCTAGGACACTACAAGAGACCCAGTACTTC.

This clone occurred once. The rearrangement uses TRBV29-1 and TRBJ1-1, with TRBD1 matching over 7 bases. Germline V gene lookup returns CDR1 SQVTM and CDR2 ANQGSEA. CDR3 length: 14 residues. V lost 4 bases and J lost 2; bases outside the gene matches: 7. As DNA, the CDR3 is TGCAGCGTTGCTTCCGGGACAGTAAACACTGAAGCTTTCTTT. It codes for CSVASGTVNTEAFF.

The CDR3 DNA sequence: TGTGCCAGCAGTTTCCTAGGGAGGCAAGAGACCCAGTACTTC. Protein product: CASSFLGRQETQYF. The chain has TRBV27 and TRBJ2-5; D possibly corresponds to TRBD2 (6 bases). Between the trimmed V and J ends, which lost 3 bases and 2 bases, there was a span of 10 bases. Germline lookup yields CDR1 MNHEY and CDR2 SMNVEV (reference sequence). This CDR3 is built from 14 residues.

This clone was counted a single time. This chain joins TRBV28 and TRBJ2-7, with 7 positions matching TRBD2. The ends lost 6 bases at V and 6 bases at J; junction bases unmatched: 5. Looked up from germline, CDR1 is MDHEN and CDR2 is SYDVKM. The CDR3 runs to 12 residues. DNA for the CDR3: TGTGCCAGCAGCCCGGGGGGAGGCGAGCAGTACTTC. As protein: CASSPGGGEQYF.

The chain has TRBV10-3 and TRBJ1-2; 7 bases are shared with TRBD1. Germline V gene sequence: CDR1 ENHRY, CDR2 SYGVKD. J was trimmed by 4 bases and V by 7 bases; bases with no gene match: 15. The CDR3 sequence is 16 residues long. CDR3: CAINKGSGQPFYGYTF. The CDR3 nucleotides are TGTGCCATCAACAAGGGTTCGGGACAGCCTTTCTATGGCTACACCTTC.

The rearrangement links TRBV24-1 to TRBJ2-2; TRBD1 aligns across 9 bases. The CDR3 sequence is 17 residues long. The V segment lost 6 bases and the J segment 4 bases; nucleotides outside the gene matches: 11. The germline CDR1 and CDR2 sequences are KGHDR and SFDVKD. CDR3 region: CATSNQPGTGSTGELFF. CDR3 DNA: TGTGCCACCAGTAACCAACCCGGGACAGGGAGCACCGGGGAGCTGTTTTTT.